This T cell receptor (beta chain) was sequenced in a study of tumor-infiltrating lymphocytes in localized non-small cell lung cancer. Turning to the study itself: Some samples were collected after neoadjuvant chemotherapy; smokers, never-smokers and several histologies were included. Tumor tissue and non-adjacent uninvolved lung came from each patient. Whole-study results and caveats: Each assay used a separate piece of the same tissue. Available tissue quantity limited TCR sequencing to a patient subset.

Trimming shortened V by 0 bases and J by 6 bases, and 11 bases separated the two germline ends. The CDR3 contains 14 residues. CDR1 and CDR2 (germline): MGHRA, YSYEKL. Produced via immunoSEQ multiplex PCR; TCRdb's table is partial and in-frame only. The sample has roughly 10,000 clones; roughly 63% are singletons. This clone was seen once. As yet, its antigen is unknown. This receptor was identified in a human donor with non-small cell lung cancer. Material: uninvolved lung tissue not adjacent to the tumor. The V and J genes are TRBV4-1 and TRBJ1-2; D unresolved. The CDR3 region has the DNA TGCGCCAGCAGCCAAGATCAAGGGAGGAATGGCTACACCTTC. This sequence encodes CASSQDQGRNGYTF.